Shown below are 14 T cell receptor beta chains from a single sample sequenced in a study of blood T cells in healthy people across ages. The second PCR ran about 6 to 12 cycles with a sample-barcoded 5' primer and J-beta primers. TCRdb itself ran the 5' RACE reads through MiXCR, one entry per CDR3 protein. The sample yields around 1,000,000 distinct CDR3 sequences, approximately 26% seen once. The sample was also reused in another study, on T cells of mothers and their children.

Material for sequencing was blood. All receptors derive from a girl aged 2-9 years in good health.

For the CDR3, the DNA is TGTGCCAGCAGCTACCGACAGGGCCCCTACAATGAGCAGTTCTTC. Its translation is CASSYRQGPYNEQFF. The chain combines TRBV11-1 with TRBJ2-1; 7 bases match TRBD1. Trimming removed 4 bases from V and 2 bases from J; junction bases left unmatched: 5. The germline V gene encodes CDR1 SGHAT and CDR2 FQDESV (reference sequence). This CDR3 contains 15 residues.

The V and J genes are TRBV20-1 and TRBJ1-5; weak D call: TRBD1 (5 bases). Trimming took 3 bases from V and 2 from J, leaving 11 bases between them. The germline CDR1 and CDR2 sequences are DFQATT and SNEGSKA (reference sequence). The CDR3 has 14 residues. CDR3 residues: CSASWTGGNQPQHF. CDR3 nucleotide sequence: TGCAGTGCTAGCTGGACGGGGGGCAATCAGCCCCAGCATTTT.

This clonotype was seen a handful of times. The genes are TRBV4-1 and TRBJ2-5; D gene uncertain. In germline, CDR1 is MGHRA, CDR2 YSYEKL. The ends were cut back, 1 base at V and 5 bases at J, with 8 bases in the middle. This CDR3 is 13 amino acids long. For the CDR3, the DNA is TGCGCCAGCAGCCAAGTTCGGTTGGAGACCCAGTACTTC. Amino acid sequence: CASSQVRLETQYF.

The CDR3 protein is CASSPPGGLNTGELFF. The DNA for the CDR3 is TGTGCCAGCAGCCCCCCGGGGGGCTTGAACACCGGGGAGCTGTTTTTT. This sequence joins TRBV7-9 and TRBJ2-2, with D possibly TRBD2 on 7 matching bases. The CDR3 has 16 residues. V gave up 5 bases and J gave up 1 base, with 14 bases separating them. CDR1 and CDR2 (germline): SEHNR, FQNEAQ (reference sequence).

The table lists this clonotype with a few counts. The CDR3 loop reads CSVAGALAEQFF. CDR3 nucleotides: TGCAGCGTTGCAGGGGCTCTTGCTGAGCAGTTCTTC. J is TRBJ2-1 and V is TRBV29-1; TRBD1 might be the D (6 bases). Germline values: CDR1 SQVTM, CDR2 ANQGSEA. V gave up 4 bases and J gave up 9 bases, with 13 bases separating them. The CDR3 sequence is 12 residues long.

This clonotype was seen a few times. Germline is not matched at one junction end, which may reflect a read error. V is TRBV7-9 and J is TRBJ2-7; D possibly corresponds to TRBD2 (5 bases). Germline loops: CDR1 SEHNR, CDR2 FQNEAQ (reference sequence). The CDR3 contains 15 residues. The CDR3 DNA reads as TGTGCCAGCAGCCTAGCCCCATCGGGGTGGAACGAGCAGTACTTC. Translating it yields CASSLAPSGWNEQYF.

This clonotype was seen a few times. The J gene is TRBJ2-7, the V gene TRBV19, with a weak D call TRBD1 (6 bases). CDR1 LNHDA and CDR2 SQIVND come from the germline V gene (reference sequence). The CDR3 is made up of 13 amino acids. V was cut by 10 bases and J by 0 bases, with 13 bases left in between. CDR3 in amino acids: CATQGHLSYEQYF. The CDR3 bases are TGTGCCACCCAGGGACACCTCTCCTACGAGCAGTACTTC.

This clonotype was counted a few times. This chain uses TRBV29-1 with TRBJ2-1; 13 bases agree with TRBD2. The CDR3 has 17 residues. Germline V gene data show CDR1 as SQVTM and CDR2 as ANQGSEA. V was pared by 1 base and J by 3 bases, with 6 bases of the junction left unmatched. The CDR3 nucleotides are TGCAGCGTTGAAGGGACTAGCGGGGGATCCCACTACAATGAGCAGTTCTTC. This codes for CSVEGTSGGSHYNEQFF.

The rearrangement joins TRBV10-3 to TRBJ2-3; D is unresolved. The CDR3 spans 14 residues. Between the trimmed V and J ends, which lost 2 bases and 0 bases, there was a span of 6 bases. Germline CDR1 ENHRY, CDR2 SYGVKD. The CDR3 loop is CAISEKASTDTQYF. CDR3 nucleotide sequence: TGTGCCATCAGTGAGAAGGCTAGCACAGATACGCAGTATTTT.

The sample holds a few counts of this clonotype. This chain joins TRBV18 and TRBJ2-5; 9 bases match TRBD2. V dropped 3 bases and J dropped 4; count of bases not matched to a gene: 12. Germline loops: CDR1 KGHSH, CDR2 LQKENI. This CDR3 comprises 17 residues. The CDR3 is CASSPQAGGIGGETQYF. In DNA form, the CDR3 reads TGTGCCAGCTCACCTCAAGCGGGGGGCATCGGGGGAGAGACCCAGTACTTC.

This clonotype was detected a few times. The rearrangement joins TRBV29-1 to TRBJ1-4; the D gene is possibly TRBD1 (6 bases). The germline V gene encodes CDR1 SQVTM and CDR2 ANQGSEA. V was pared by 6 bases and J by 2 bases, with 13 bases between. The CDR3 has 14 residues. The CDR3 DNA sequence: TGCAGCGTGAATGAGCAGGGGACTAATGAAAAACTGTTTTTT. This codes for CSVNEQGTNEKLFF.

The V and J genes are TRBV12-3 or TRBV12-4 and TRBJ2-1, with 9 bases matching TRBD2. V trimming: 8 bases; J trimming: 10 bases; junction bases outside the gene matches: 12. This CDR3 is 14 amino acids long. Here the CDR3 reads CASGRSSGGGEQFF. CDR3 sequence (DNA): TGTGCCAGCGGACGAAGTAGCGGGGGAGGGGAGCAGTTCTTC.

The J gene is TRBJ2-1, the V gene TRBV9; D is uncertain. This CDR3 has 13 residues. The germline CDR1 and CDR2 sequences are SGDLS and YYNGEE. Trimming pared 3 bases from V and 12 bases from J, leaving 16 bases between. The CDR3 nucleotides are TGTGCCAGCAGCGCCGGTCGGCCCATAAGGCAGTTCTTC. It is translated as CASSAGRPIRQFF.

This CDR3 reads CASSQLQGASQPQHF. CDR3 coding DNA: TGCGCCAGCAGCCAGCTACAGGGGGCATCTCAGCCCCAGCATTTT. The chain combines TRBV4-1 with TRBJ1-5, with TRBD1 matching 9 bases. Germline assignment: CDR1 MGHRA and CDR2 YSYEKL. The ends lost 3 bases at V and 6 bases at J; junction bases unmatched: 6. The CDR3 loop spans 15 amino acids.